The T cell receptor beta chain described here comes from a study of shared clonotypes between healthy human individuals. This clone was recorded once. The repertoire was sequenced with immunoSEQ multiplex PCR; TCRdb's copy has only in-frame clones and lacks some. The sample lists over 100,000 clones, around 65% occurring once. This TCR derives from a woman aged 25-40 years in good health. Sequences were obtained from memory CD8+ T cells sorted from blood. The subset was: CD45RO+ cells pooled with CCR7-negative TemRA cells.

The CDR3 spells CASRPTSGKNIQYF. In nucleotides, the CDR3 is TGTGCCAGCAGACCCACTAGCGGTAAAAACATTCAGTACTTC. This rearrangement joins TRBV28 to TRBJ2-4, with 8 bases identical to TRBD2. The ends lost 6 bases at V and 4 bases at J; junction bases unmatched: 5. The CDR3 totals 14 residues. CDR1 and CDR2 from the germline V gene are MDHEN and SYDVKM.